This TCR beta chain was captured by sequencing in a study of T-cell memory formation after mild COVID-19. A 5'RACE reaction primed in the constant segment made cDNA libraries of TCR alpha and TCR beta, and these carried sample barcodes and UMIs. TCRdb analysed the 5' RACE reads with MiXCR anew, one entry per CDR3 protein. The data contain under 200,000 distinct CDR3 sequences, approximately 10% of them singletons. This clonotype was observed a handful of times. Its antigen is undetermined. Germline-derived CDR1 and CDR2 are MGHRA and YSYEKL. Trimming cost V 3 bases and J 6 bases; bases outside gene matches: 5. CDR3 length equals 15 residues. General study points: CD8+ contracting clones occupied EMRA, while CD4+ ones occupied mainly CM and EM. Pre-infection memory held some responding clones, suggesting pre-existing cross-reactive T cells responded. Clones contracting across day 15 to 85 had a balanced CD4/CD8 profile; later expanding clones leaned CD4+.

The chain couples TRBV4-1 to TRBJ1-2; TRBD1 aligns across 12 bases. The receptor's source is a man younger than 35 who had mild COVID-19 (a few samples of this study predate the infection). Cell type and time point are not known. The specimen was PBMCs or a T cell subset sorted from them (not recorded which). CDR3 nucleotide sequence: TGCGCCAGCAGCCAGCCGGGACAGGGGGCTGATGGCTACACCTTC. The encoded protein is CASSQPGQGADGYTF.